Listed here are 6 T cell receptor beta chains from one sample, sequenced in a study of blood T cell repertoires in COVID-19. Profiled with immunoSEQ multiplex PCR; TCRdb holds only in-frame clones, not every one. The sample includes approximately 200,000 clones, around 90% of them seen just once. Sequencing was carried out using PBMCs or T cells enriched from blood (not recorded which). The source of these receptors is a man younger than 35 with acute COVID-19.

DNA for the CDR3: TGTGCCAGTGCCCGATTCCCGACGGCCCCGGGGGGCGGCTACACCTTC. The encoded protein is CASARFPTAPGGGYTF. J is TRBJ1-2 and V is TRBV19; TRBD1 might be the D (6 bases). Looked up from germline, CDR1 is LNHDA and CDR2 is SQIVND (reference sequence). The length of the CDR3 is 16 residues. V was clipped by 8 bases and J by 8 bases, with 27 bases between them.

J is TRBJ1-5 and V is TRBV19; 8 bases match TRBD1. Germline V gives CDR1 LNHDA, CDR2 SQIVND (reference sequence). There are 14 residues in the CDR3. V lost 6 bases and J lost 2; bases outside the gene matches: 3. The CDR3 sequence: CASSPTGGNQPQHF. The CDR3 bases are TGTGCCAGTAGCCCGACAGGGGGCAATCAGCCCCAGCATTTT.

This rearrangement joins TRBV6-1 to TRBJ2-3; 7 positions match TRBD1. This CDR3 contains 16 residues. J gave up 5 bases and V 3 bases, and 11 bases lay outside the gene matches. The germline V gene has CDR1 MNHNS and CDR2 SASEGT. The DNA of the CDR3 is TGTGCCAGCAGTGACCCTGACAGGGATGGGAGAGATACGCAGTATTTT. Amino acid sequence: CASSDPDRDGRDTQYF.

J is TRBJ2-7 and V is TRBV6-5; 7 bases map to TRBD1. The CDR3 length is 14 residues. The germline V gene encodes CDR1 MNHEY and CDR2 SVGAGI. V dropped 5 bases and J dropped 0; count of bases not matched to a gene: 4. This CDR3 reads CASSLRDSSYEQYF. As DNA, the CDR3 is TGTGCCAGCAGTCTCCGGGACAGCTCCTACGAGCAGTACTTC.

J is TRBJ2-1 and V is TRBV28; tentatively, D is TRBD1 (5 bases). Looked up from germline, CDR1 is MDHEN and CDR2 is SYDVKM. Trimming shortened V by 2 bases and J by 8 bases, and 7 bases separated the two germline ends. CDR3 size: 12 residues. As DNA, the CDR3 is TGTGCCAGCAGTTTACAGGGTTATGAGCAGTTCTTC. Encoded protein: CASSLQGYEQFF.

This chain uses TRBV14 with TRBJ1-2; tentatively, D is TRBD1 (6 bases). V shed 0 bases and J shed 0 bases, with 11 bases lying between them. The germline gives CDR1 SGHDN, CDR2 FVKESK. This CDR3 is 16 amino acids long. DNA for the CDR3: TGTGCCAGCAGCCAAGATTACAGGGCCCCTAACTATGGCTACACCTTC. Residues: CASSQDYRAPNYGYTF.